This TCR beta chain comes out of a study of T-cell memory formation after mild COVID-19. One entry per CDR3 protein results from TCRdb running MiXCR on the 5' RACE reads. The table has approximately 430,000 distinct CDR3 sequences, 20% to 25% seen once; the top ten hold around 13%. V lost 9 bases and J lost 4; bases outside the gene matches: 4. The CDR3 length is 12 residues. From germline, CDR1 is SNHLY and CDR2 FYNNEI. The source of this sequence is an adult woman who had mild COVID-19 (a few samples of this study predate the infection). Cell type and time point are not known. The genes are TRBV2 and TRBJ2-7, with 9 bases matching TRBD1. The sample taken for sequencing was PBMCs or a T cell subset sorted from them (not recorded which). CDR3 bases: TGTGCCAGTACAGGGGGCTGGTACGAGCAGTACTTC. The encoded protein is CASTGGWYEQYF.